The subject of this entry is one TCR beta chain. This specimen comes from a study of OX40 agonist ivuxolimab in advanced cancers. The CDR3 is 14 residues long. Germline assignment: CDR1 SQVTM and CDR2 ANQGSEA. Unmatched junction bases numbered 7, after V lost 3 bases and J lost 6 bases. The table came from immunoSEQ multiplex PCR; TCRdb's copy has only in-frame clones and leaves some out. The data hold more than 80,000 clones, with about 89% observed a single time. This chain uses TRBV29-1 with TRBJ2-1; 8 nucleotides match TRBD1. The material was CD4+ or CD8+ T cells sorted from blood, obtained in a trial of the OX40 agonist ivuxolimab. The TCR comes from an adult with an advanced solid tumor such as melanoma, head and neck, liver or kidney cancer. The CDR3 DNA follows: TGCAGCGTTGATCTTGGGACAGGTTCCAATGAGCAGTTCTTC. It specifies CSVDLGTGSNEQFF.